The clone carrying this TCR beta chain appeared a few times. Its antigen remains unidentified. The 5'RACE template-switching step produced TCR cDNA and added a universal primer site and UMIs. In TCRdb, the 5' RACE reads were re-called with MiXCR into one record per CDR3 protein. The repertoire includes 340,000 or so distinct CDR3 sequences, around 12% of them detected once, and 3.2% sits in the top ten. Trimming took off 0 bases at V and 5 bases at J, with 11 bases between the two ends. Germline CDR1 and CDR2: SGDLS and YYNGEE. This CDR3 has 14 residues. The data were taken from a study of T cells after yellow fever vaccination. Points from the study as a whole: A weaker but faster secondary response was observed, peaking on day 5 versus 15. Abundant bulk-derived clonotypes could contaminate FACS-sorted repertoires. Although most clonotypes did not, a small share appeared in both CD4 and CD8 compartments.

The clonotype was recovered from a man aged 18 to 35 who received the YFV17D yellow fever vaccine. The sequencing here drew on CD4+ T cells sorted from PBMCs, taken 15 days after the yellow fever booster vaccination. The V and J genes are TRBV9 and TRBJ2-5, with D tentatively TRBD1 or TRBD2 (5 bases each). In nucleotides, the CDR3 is TGTGCCAGCAGCGTAGCTGCAGGGAGTGAGACCCAGTACTTC. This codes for CASSVAAGSETQYF.